The T cell receptor (beta chain) under discussion was sequenced for a study of shared clonotypes between healthy human individuals. Study findings and constraints: Expectations were that clonotype sharing among donors would be affected by sequencing depth.

To note about this clone: Its specificity is unknown.

Naive CD8 cells lacked CD45RO and underwent positive selection for CCR7, leaving out terminally differentiated effector memory CD45RA+ cells. The assay ran at deep level. When replicate PCRs were run on sorted subsets, they used 200 ng DNA, around 33,000 T cell genomes. Authors' methods: ImmunoSEQ yielded junction-only sequences lacking quality scores, so filtering differed. Sequencing was performed with immunoSEQ multiplex PCR; in TCRdb, only in-frame clones are kept and a portion is missing. The DNA was the basis for D and trimming; V, J and clone size are from that table. The data contain around 2.1 million clones, under 95% of them singletons. V lost 4 bases to trimming and J lost 5 bases, with 9 bases between them. The CDR3 has 12 amino acids. Germline V lookup: CDR1 SGDLS, CDR2 YYNGEE.

This chain links TRBV9 with TRBJ1-2, with a tentative D call TRBD1 (6 bases). Material: naive CD8+ T cells from PBMCs. The TCR originated in a man between 18 and 29 years old in good health. Some clones in this sample may be carry-over from other donors' samples. This CDR3 reads CASSTTGYGYTF. CDR3 sequence (DNA): TGTGCCAGCAGCACGACAGGATATGGCTACACCTTC.